A selection of T cell receptor beta chains follows, all from one sample in a study of T cell responses to AZD1222 COVID-19 vaccine. Only in-frame clones appear in the TCRdb table, and some are missing; sequencing was by immunoSEQ multiplex PCR. The sample records over 150,000 clones, just over 90% being singletons. Sequencing used peripheral blood, obtained on day 0 of AZD1222 vaccination. The receptors were gathered from an adult in good health. Both conserved end residues are part of each CDR3. A D gene is named only where the DNA matches it firmly. A clone size is listed for some rows: how often the clone was seen (once, few, many), or a class if it is expanded.

v_call: TRBV7-7
j_call: TRBJ2-5
cdr3_length: 13
d_call: TRBD1
clone_size: .
cdr3_nt: TGTGCTAGCAGCGCCCGACAGGGAGAGACCCAGTACTTC
cdr3_aa: CASSARQGETQYF

v_call: TRBV6-5
j_call: TRBJ1-2
cdr3_length: 13
d_call: .
clone_size: .
cdr3_nt: TGTGCCAGCAGCCTGGGGGGAAACTATGGCTACACCTTC
cdr3_aa: CASSLGGNYGYTF

v_call: TRBV6-6
j_call: TRBJ2-1
cdr3_length: 16
d_call: .
clone_size: .
cdr3_nt: TGTGCCACCGACCTAAGAGGGGGTCGGACGTCCAATGAGCAGTTCTTC
cdr3_aa: CATDLRGGRTSNEQFF

v_call: TRBV5-1
j_call: TRBJ2-7
cdr3_length: 14
d_call: TRBD2
clone_size: .
cdr3_nt: TGCGCCAGCAGTCGGGAGGGGGGATCCTACGAGCAGTACTTC
cdr3_aa: CASSREGGSYEQYF

v_call: TRBV7-9
j_call: TRBJ1-1
cdr3_length: 16
d_call: .
clone_size: .
cdr3_nt: TGTGCCAGCAGCCTTTATTTTGGGACCGTGAACACTGAAGCTTTCTTT
cdr3_aa: CASSLYFGTVNTEAFF

v_call: TRBV9
j_call: TRBJ2-2
cdr3_length: 16
d_call: .
clone_size: .
cdr3_nt: TGTGCCAGCAGCGTAGTGGTTAGGGCGGACACCGGGGAGCTGTTTTTT
cdr3_aa: CASSVVVRADTGELFF

v_call: TRBV5-1
j_call: TRBJ1-2
cdr3_length: 15
d_call: TRBD1
clone_size: .
cdr3_nt: TGCGCCAGCAGCTTGGCAGGACAGGGCGGTGATGGCTACACCTTC
cdr3_aa: CASSLAGQGGDGYTF

v_call: TRBV30
j_call: TRBJ1-2
cdr3_length: 12
d_call: .
clone_size: few
cdr3_nt: TGTGCCTGGACCGGGACGGGCTATGGCTACACCTTC
cdr3_aa: CAWTGTGYGYTF

v_call: TRBV11-2
j_call: TRBJ2-2
cdr3_length: 16
d_call: .
clone_size: .
cdr3_nt: TGTGCCAGCAGCTCTATTTTCGCAGGGCGACCCGGGGAGCTGTTTTTT
cdr3_aa: CASSSIFAGRPGELFF

v_call: TRBV9
j_call: TRBJ1-2
cdr3_length: 16
d_call: TRBD1
clone_size: .
cdr3_nt: TGTGCCAGCAGCGGTGACAGGGGGCAAGACGGCTATGGCTACACCTTC
cdr3_aa: CASSGDRGQDGYGYTF

v_call: TRBV7-9
j_call: TRBJ2-1
cdr3_length: 13
d_call: TRBD1
clone_size: .
cdr3_nt: TGTGCCAGCAGCCGGGGACAGTACAATGAGCAGTTCTTC
cdr3_aa: CASSRGQYNEQFF

v_call: TRBV27
j_call: TRBJ1-1
cdr3_length: 15
d_call: .
clone_size: .
cdr3_nt: TGTGCCAGCAGCAATCCGGACAGATTGAACACTGAAGCTTTCTTT
cdr3_aa: CASSNPDRLNTEAFF

v_call: TRBV5-1
j_call: TRBJ1-3
cdr3_length: 16
d_call: .
clone_size: .
cdr3_nt: TGCGCCAGCAGCCCGGGGACTGTTCGCTCTGGAAACACCATATATTTT
cdr3_aa: CASSPGTVRSGNTIYF

v_call: TRBV19
j_call: TRBJ2-1
cdr3_length: 12
d_call: .
clone_size: .
cdr3_nt: TGTGCCAGTAGTATAGGGGGGAATGAGCAGTTCTTC
cdr3_aa: CASSIGGNEQFF

v_call: TRBV10-3
j_call: TRBJ1-5
cdr3_length: 15
d_call: TRBD1
clone_size: .
cdr3_nt: TGTGCCATCAGTGAAGAGGGGGCGAGCAATCAGCCCCAGCATTTT
cdr3_aa: CAISEEGASNQPQHF

v_call: TRBV6-2/TRBV6-3
j_call: TRBJ2-3
cdr3_length: 15
d_call: TRBD2
clone_size: .
cdr3_nt: TGTGCCAGCAGTTACGCTAGCGGGGGACCCTATACGCAGTATTTT
cdr3_aa: CASSYASGGPYTQYF

v_call: TRBV12-3/TRBV12-4
j_call: TRBJ2-2
cdr3_length: 13
d_call: .
clone_size: .
cdr3_nt: TGTGCCAGCAGTTTGAAGGGGACCGGGGAGCTGTTTTTT
cdr3_aa: CASSLKGTGELFF

v_call: TRBV13
j_call: TRBJ2-1
cdr3_length: 14
d_call: .
clone_size: .
cdr3_nt: TGTGCCAGCACCAGGAGGGGGGCTTTCAATGAGCAGTTCTTC
cdr3_aa: CASTRRGAFNEQFF

v_call: TRBV27
j_call: TRBJ1-5
cdr3_length: 15
d_call: TRBD1
clone_size: .
cdr3_nt: TGTGCCAGCAGTTGGACAGGGCGAAGCAATCAGCCCCAGCATTTT
cdr3_aa: CASSWTGRSNQPQHF

v_call: TRBV5-6
j_call: TRBJ1-1
cdr3_length: 15
d_call: .
clone_size: .
cdr3_nt: TGTGCCAGCAGCGGCCCGTCTCGCTTGAACACTGAAGCTTTCTTT
cdr3_aa: CASSGPSRLNTEAFF

v_call: TRBV5-4
j_call: TRBJ2-7
cdr3_length: 11
d_call: .
clone_size: .
cdr3_nt: TGTGCCAGCAGCTCTACCTACGAGCAGTACTTC
cdr3_aa: CASSSTYEQYF

v_call: TRBV7-9
j_call: TRBJ1-2
cdr3_length: 15
d_call: TRBD1
clone_size: .
cdr3_nt: TGTGCCAGCAGCTTCGGACAGGGAGAGGAGTATGGCTACACCTTC
cdr3_aa: CASSFGQGEEYGYTF

v_call: TRBV29-1
j_call: TRBJ2-7
cdr3_length: 13
d_call: TRBD1
clone_size: .
cdr3_nt: TGCAGCGTTGAGTCAGGGGGCGACAACGAGCAGTACTTC
cdr3_aa: CSVESGGDNEQYF

v_call: TRBV7-2
j_call: TRBJ2-1
cdr3_length: 13
d_call: TRBD2
clone_size: .
cdr3_nt: TGTGCCAGCAGGTCGGGGGGATACAATGAGCAGTTCTTC
cdr3_aa: CASRSGGYNEQFF

v_call: TRBV4-3
j_call: TRBJ2-1
cdr3_length: 16
d_call: TRBD2
clone_size: .
cdr3_nt: TGCGCCAGCAGCCAAGATTGGCTAGCGGGGAACAATGAGCAGTTCTTC
cdr3_aa: CASSQDWLAGNNEQFF

v_call: TRBV4-3
j_call: TRBJ2-7
cdr3_length: 17
d_call: .
clone_size: .
cdr3_nt: TGCGCCAGCAGCCAAGATCATGAGGGGCGCTGCTCCTACGAGCAGTACTTC
cdr3_aa: CASSQDHEGRCSYEQYF

v_call: TRBV2
j_call: TRBJ2-7
cdr3_length: 12
d_call: .
clone_size: .
cdr3_nt: TGTGCCGGTAGGAAACAGGCGGGCGAGCAGTACTTC
cdr3_aa: CAGRKQAGEQYF

v_call: TRBV6-1
j_call: TRBJ2-3
cdr3_length: 16
d_call: TRBD2
clone_size: .
cdr3_nt: TGTGCCAGCAGTGCCACTAGCGGGGGGGACACAGATACGCAGTATTTT
cdr3_aa: CASSATSGGDTDTQYF

v_call: TRBV3-1/TRBV3-2
j_call: TRBJ2-7
cdr3_length: 14
d_call: TRBD1
clone_size: .
cdr3_nt: TGTGCCAGCAGCAGATGGGACAGGGGCGCCGAGCAGTACTTC
cdr3_aa: CASSRWDRGAEQYF

v_call: TRBV6-2/TRBV6-3
j_call: TRBJ2-7
cdr3_length: 17
d_call: TRBD2
clone_size: once
cdr3_nt: TGTGCCAGCATCCCGGGAGTGGTTAGCGGGCCAAGCTACGAGCAGTACTTC
cdr3_aa: CASIPGVVSGPSYEQYF

v_call: TRBV18
j_call: TRBJ1-5
cdr3_length: 16
d_call: .
clone_size: .
cdr3_nt: TGTGCCAGCTCACCAGTTCCCCCGGTGGGCAATCAGCCCCAGCATTTT
cdr3_aa: CASSPVPPVGNQPQHF

v_call: TRBV2
j_call: TRBJ2-7
cdr3_length: 15
d_call: TRBD1
clone_size: .
cdr3_nt: TGTGCCAGCAGTGGAAGGGACAGGGGGCTCTACGAGCAGTACTTC
cdr3_aa: CASSGRDRGLYEQYF

v_call: TRBV4-3
j_call: TRBJ1-2
cdr3_length: 13
d_call: .
clone_size: once
cdr3_nt: TGCGCCAGCAGTAGGGAGGGCAACTATGGCTACACCTTC
cdr3_aa: CASSREGNYGYTF

v_call: TRBV18
j_call: TRBJ1-6
cdr3_length: 14
d_call: .
clone_size: .
cdr3_nt: TGTGCCAGCTCACCAGAATCTAATAATTCACCCCTCCACTTT
cdr3_aa: CASSPESNNSPLHF

v_call: TRBV4-3
j_call: TRBJ2-7
cdr3_length: 15
d_call: .
clone_size: .
cdr3_nt: TGCGCCAGCAGCCAAGGGGCCGGGGGTACCTACGAGCAGTACTTC
cdr3_aa: CASSQGAGGTYEQYF

v_call: TRBV10-3
j_call: TRBJ1-1
cdr3_length: 14
d_call: .
clone_size: few
cdr3_nt: TGTGCCATCAGTAGGGGTAGCATGAACACTGAAGCTTTCTTT
cdr3_aa: CAISRGSMNTEAFF

v_call: TRBV19
j_call: TRBJ1-4
cdr3_length: 14
d_call: .
clone_size: .
cdr3_nt: TGTGCCAGTAGGGCATCTGCAACTAATGAAAAACTGTTTTTT
cdr3_aa: CASRASATNEKLFF

v_call: TRBV6-6
j_call: TRBJ2-6
cdr3_length: 14
d_call: .
clone_size: .
cdr3_nt: TGTGCCAGCAGTTACCGTGCTGGGGCCAACGTCCTGACTTTC
cdr3_aa: CASSYRAGANVLTF

v_call: TRBV6-5
j_call: TRBJ1-2
cdr3_length: 13
d_call: .
clone_size: few
cdr3_nt: TGTGCCAGCAGCAGCGACGGCCTCTATGGCTACACCTTC
cdr3_aa: CASSSDGLYGYTF

v_call: TRBV5-1
j_call: TRBJ2-7
cdr3_length: 14
d_call: .
clone_size: .
cdr3_nt: TGCGCCAGCAATACTAGCCCACAAAGCTACGAGCAGTACTTC
cdr3_aa: CASNTSPQSYEQYF

v_call: TRBV5-1
j_call: TRBJ2-1
cdr3_length: 16
d_call: TRBD1
clone_size: .
cdr3_nt: TGCGCCAGCAGCTTGGCCGGGACAGGGCGGAACAATGAGCAGTTCTTC
cdr3_aa: CASSLAGTGRNNEQFF

v_call: TRBV25-1
j_call: TRBJ1-4
cdr3_length: 17
d_call: .
clone_size: .
cdr3_nt: TGTGCCAGCAGTGAATTGGGTGGGACCTCCCGGGGGGAAAAACTGTTTTTT
cdr3_aa: CASSELGGTSRGEKLFF

v_call: TRBV7-6
j_call: TRBJ1-5
cdr3_length: 17
d_call: TRBD1
clone_size: .
cdr3_nt: TGTGCCAGCAGCTTAGGGGGGACAGGGAATAGCAATCAGCCCCAGCATTTT
cdr3_aa: CASSLGGTGNSNQPQHF

v_call: TRBV4-3
j_call: TRBJ1-3
cdr3_length: 20
d_call: .
clone_size: .
cdr3_nt: TGCGCCAGCAGCCAAGATGTAACTGCCAGGGTCCCTTTAACTGGAAACACCATATATTTT
cdr3_aa: CASSQDVTARVPLTGNTIYF

v_call: TRBV2
j_call: TRBJ1-2
cdr3_length: 13
d_call: .
clone_size: .
cdr3_nt: TGTGCCAGCTTGGACGGGGGGATCTATGGCTACACCTTC
cdr3_aa: CASLDGGIYGYTF

v_call: TRBV3-1/TRBV3-2
j_call: TRBJ2-7
cdr3_length: 16
d_call: .
clone_size: .
cdr3_nt: TGTGCCAGCAGCCCTTCAGCCCAGGCGCGAATGGGCGAGCAGTACTTC
cdr3_aa: CASSPSAQARMGEQYF

v_call: TRBV2
j_call: TRBJ1-4
cdr3_length: 15
d_call: .
clone_size: .
cdr3_nt: TGTGCCAGCAGGTTGTCAGGAAATAGTAATGAAAAACTGTTTTTT
cdr3_aa: CASRLSGNSNEKLFF

v_call: TRBV12-5
j_call: TRBJ2-7
cdr3_length: 19
d_call: TRBD2
clone_size: few
cdr3_nt: TGTGCTAGTGGTTTGCTCGCCGGGACTAGCGGAGGATTCATCCACGAGCAGTACTTC
cdr3_aa: CASGLLAGTSGGFIHEQYF

v_call: TRBV4-3
j_call: TRBJ1-1
cdr3_length: 15
d_call: TRBD1
clone_size: .
cdr3_nt: TGCGCCAGCAGCCAAGATAGTGGCAGGGGGACTGAAGCTTTCTTT
cdr3_aa: CASSQDSGRGTEAFF

v_call: TRBV19
j_call: TRBJ1-1
cdr3_length: 21
d_call: TRBD1
clone_size: .
cdr3_nt: TGTGCCAGTAGTATAGATGCTCTCCCCCCCGACAGGGAAGCGACCAAACCAGAAGCTTTCTTT
cdr3_aa: CASSIDALPPDREATKPEAFF

v_call: TRBV12-5
j_call: TRBJ1-5
cdr3_length: 14
d_call: TRBD1
clone_size: .
cdr3_nt: TGTGCTAGTGGGATAGGGGGCGCGGGTCAGCCCCAGCATTTT
cdr3_aa: CASGIGGAGQPQHF

v_call: TRBV10-3
j_call: TRBJ1-1
cdr3_length: 16
d_call: .
clone_size: .
cdr3_nt: TGTGCCATCAGTGAGTCAACAGGGAGGGTGAACACTGAAGCTTTCTTT
cdr3_aa: CAISESTGRVNTEAFF

v_call: TRBV7-2
j_call: TRBJ1-6
cdr3_length: 16
d_call: TRBD1
clone_size: .
cdr3_nt: TGTGCCAGCAGGGGACAGTCGAGCTCCTATAATTCACCCCTCCACTTT
cdr3_aa: CASRGQSSSYNSPLHF

v_call: TRBV20-1
j_call: TRBJ1-4
cdr3_length: 11
d_call: .
clone_size: .
cdr3_nt: TGCAGTGCCTCGGGAAACGAAAAACTGTTTTTT
cdr3_aa: CSASGNEKLFF

v_call: TRBV30
j_call: TRBJ2-7
cdr3_length: 14
d_call: TRBD1
clone_size: .
cdr3_nt: TGTGCCTGGAGCCGGACAGGGAACTCCTACGAGCAGTACTTC
cdr3_aa: CAWSRTGNSYEQYF